These 2 T cell receptor beta chains originate from one sample sequenced in a study of T cell repertoires in cytomegalovirus infection. TCRdb analysed the reads with MiXCR anew, one entry per CDR3 protein. The top ten hold over 13% of the sample, which has some 940,000 distinct CDR3 sequences, more than 25% seen once. Their specific antigens are unknown. The sequencing here drew on cultured CD8+ T cells from PBMCs, taken from culture after CMV antigen stimulation. These receptors were collected from a human donor in good health (CMV status not recorded). Some clones in this sample may be carry-over from other donors' samples.

V usage is TRBV5-1 and J usage is TRBJ2-7, with D uncertain. The CDR3 sequence is 15 residues long. Trimming shortened V by 0 bases and J by 3 bases, and 13 bases separated the two germline ends. CDR1 is SGHRS and CDR2 is YFSETQ in the germline V gene. The CDR3 sequence: CASSLEATPGYEQYF. CDR3 sequence (DNA): TGCGCCAGCAGCTTGGAGGCAACCCCTGGCTACGAGCAGTACTTC.

Only a few counts were recorded for this clonotype. The chain recombines TRBV19 with TRBJ1-5; D is unresolved. Trimming left V 5 bases short and J 0 bases short, with 8 bases between. The CDR3 consists of 14 residues. The germline CDR1 and CDR2 sequences are LNHDA and SQIVND (reference sequence). CDR3 protein: CASSGVYSNQPQHF. CDR3 nucleotide sequence: TGTGCCAGTAGTGGGGTTTATAGCAATCAGCCCCAGCATTTT.